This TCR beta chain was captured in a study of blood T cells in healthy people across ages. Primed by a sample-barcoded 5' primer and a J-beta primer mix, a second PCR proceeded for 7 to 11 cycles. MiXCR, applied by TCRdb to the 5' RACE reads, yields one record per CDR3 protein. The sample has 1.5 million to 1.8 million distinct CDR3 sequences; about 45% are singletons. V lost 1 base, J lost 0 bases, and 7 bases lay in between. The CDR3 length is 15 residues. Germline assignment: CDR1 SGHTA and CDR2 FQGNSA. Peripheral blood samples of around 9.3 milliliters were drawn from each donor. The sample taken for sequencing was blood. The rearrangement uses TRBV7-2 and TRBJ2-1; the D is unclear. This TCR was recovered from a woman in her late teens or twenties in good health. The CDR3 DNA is TGTGCCAGCAGCTTAGAGTCCAGCTCCTACAATGAGCAGTTCTTC. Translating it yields CASSLESSSYNEQFF.